Included here is one TCR beta chain sequence, with context. The junction departs from the called germline gene at one end, perhaps through a read error. The observed sequence ends 3 residues before the CDR3 terminus, with the missing tail filled in from the germline J gene. Other DNA sequences of this sample code for an identical CDR3. These data belong to a study of T cells in women clearing cervical HPV infection. Study as a whole: Blood came at first lesion visit for cases, post-clearance for controls. For cases, blood was sampled a median about 150 days after lesion detection, interquartile range roughly 80 to 200 days. HLA type could not be excluded as a confounder.

CDR1 is LNHDA and CDR2 is SQIVND in the germline V gene (reference sequence). CDR3 length: 15 amino acids. HPV was found by MY09/MY11 PCR and dot-blot genotyping. Repertoires were generated with immunoSEQ multiplex PCR, while TCRdb's copy carries only in-frame clones and drops some. The sample is made up of about 28,000 clones, and the top ten hold about 8.1% of it. This TCR was sampled from a woman between 18 and 69 years old with a cervical HPV16 infection that either progressed to CIN3+ or cleared (not recorded which). Sequenced input: blood buffy coat. The chain is built from TRBV19 and TRBJ1-3; D may be TRBD1 (6 bases). CDR3 sequence reads: CASSRDILSGDTIYF. The CDR3 bases that were read are TGTGCCAGTAGTAGGGACATCCTCTCTGGAGACACC.